These T cell receptor beta chains were read from a single sample in a study of OX40 agonist ivuxolimab in advanced cancers. Some clones are missing from TCRdb's copy, which holds only in-frame ones; the method was immunoSEQ multiplex PCR. This sample yields some 76,000 clones, of which more than 75% are seen a single time; around 0.8% belongs to the top ten. Sequences were derived from CD4+ or CD8+ T cells sorted from blood, sampled in a trial of the OX40 agonist ivuxolimab. Every receptor here comes from an adult with an advanced solid tumor such as melanoma, head and neck, liver or kidney cancer. The CDR3 runs from the conserved cysteine through the conserved F or W. D genes are given only for firm matches. Not all rows give a size; the values are once, few, many and, for expanded clones, a class.

TRBV5-4	.	.	TRBJ2-7	TGTGCCAGCAGCTTGGTTGGCGGTTCCTACGAGCAGTACTTC	CASSLVGGSYEQYF
TRBV28	TRBD2	.	TRBJ2-5	TGTGCCAGCAGTTCCATGGGGCTAGCGGGGACTCTGGTACAGTACTTC	CASSSMGLAGTLVQYF
TRBV7-3	.	.	TRBJ1-1	TGTGCCAGCAGCTTAGCCCTCAGGGTGACTGAAGCTTTCTTT	CASSLALRVTEAFF
TRBV18	.	.	TRBJ2-2	TGTGCCAGCTCACCACGTAAGGATACTGACACCGGGGAGCTGTTTTTT	CASSPRKDTDTGELFF
TRBV6-5	TRBD1	.	TRBJ2-7	TGTGCCAGCAGTCGGACAGGAGATTCCTACGAGCAGTACTTC	CASSRTGDSYEQYF
TRBV6-6	TRBD1	.	TRBJ1-5	TGTGCCAGCAGTTACGGACAGGGCAATCAGCCCCAGCATTTT	CASSYGQGNQPQHF
TRBV5-4	TRBD1	.	TRBJ1-6	TGTGCCAGCAGCCTATCTGGACAGGTCGGGTCACCCCTCCACTTT	CASSLSGQVGSPLHF
TRBV6-6	.	.	TRBJ1-1	TGTGCCAGCAGTTACTTCGTAAGCACTGAAGCTTTCTTT	CASSYFVSTEAFF
TRBV21-1	.	.	TRBJ2-5	TGTGCCAGCAGCCACCCCCCTTGTGAGGGGCGGAGGGAGACCCAGTACTTC	CASSHPPCEGRRETQYF
TRBV6-1	.	.	TRBJ2-5	TGTGCCAGCAGTGTTATGTCAATAGCGGAAACGAGGGAGACCCAGTACTTC	CASSVMSIAETRETQYF
TRBV28	TRBD1	once	TRBJ2-7	TGTGCCAGCAGTTATTCTCGGACAGGGGGCGGCGAGCAGTACTTC	CASSYSRTGGGEQYF
TRBV18	.	.	TRBJ2-7	TGTGCCAGCTCACTGTACACCGGGACTGCCTCCGAGCAGTACTTC	CASSLYTGTASEQYF
TRBV5-4	.	.	TRBJ2-7	TGTGCCAGCAGCAAGACAGCCCTCACCCCCCGGGGGGAGCAGTACTTC	CASSKTALTPRGEQYF
TRBV28	.	.	TRBJ2-7	TGTGCCAGCATAGGGTTTCCGAGGAACCAAAACGACAGGTCCTACGAGCAGTACTTC	CASIGFPRNQNDRSYEQYF
TRBV6-1	TRBD2	.	TRBJ2-5	TGTGCCAGCAGTCGGACTAGCGGGAGCGGAGAGACCCAGTACTTC	CASSRTSGSGETQYF
TRBV2	.	.	TRBJ2-2	TGTGCCAGCAGTGAACGGAGGGTAGGGCTGTTTTTT	CASSERRVGLFF
TRBV2	.	.	TRBJ2-3	TGTGCCAGCAGTGAAGAGTTATTCGGTACGCAGTATTTT	CASSEELFGTQYF
TRBV10-3	TRBD1	.	TRBJ2-2	TGTGCCATCAGTGGGGGGACAGGTTACACCGGGGAGCTGTTTTTT	CAISGGTGYTGELFF
TRBV7-3	.	.	TRBJ1-3	TGTGCCAGCAGCTCCACTCCTGGAAACACCATATATTTT	CASSSTPGNTIYF
TRBV7-8	.	.	TRBJ2-1	TGTGCCAGCAGCTTAGCCAACAGGGCTTGGGCCAATGAGCAGTTCTTC	CASSLANRAWANEQFF
TRBV2	.	.	TRBJ2-7	TGTGCCAGCAGTAAGGCAGACTCCTACGAGCAGTACTTC	CASSKADSYEQYF
TRBV18	.	.	TRBJ2-2	TGTGCCAGCTCACCCTCGACAGGTGCGAACACCGGGGAGCTGTTTTTT	CASSPSTGANTGELFF
TRBV6-1	TRBD1	.	TRBJ1-4	TGTGCCAGCGGGGGGGGGACAGCTGAAAAACTGTTTTTT	CASGGGTAEKLFF
TRBV28	.	.	TRBJ2-7	TGTGCCAGCACCCCCACGCCGTACGAGCAGTACTTC	CASTPTPYEQYF
TRBV5-1	TRBD1	.	TRBJ2-1	TGCGCCAGCAGCTGGACAGGGGGCCTTGGCCAAGAGCAGTTCTTC	CASSWTGGLGQEQFF
TRBV9	TRBD1	.	TRBJ2-7	TGTGCCAGCAGCGTATCGACAGGGGGCCCCTACGAGCAGTACTTC	CASSVSTGGPYEQYF
TRBV5-4	TRBD1	.	TRBJ2-3	TGTGCCAGCAGTAACCGGGACAGGGGAACAGATACGCAGTATTTT	CASSNRDRGTDTQYF
TRBV10-3	.	.	TRBJ1-5	TGTGCCAGCAGTGAAGTCCCGGGTCGGGATCAGCCCCAGCATTTT	CASSEVPGRDQPQHF
TRBV28	.	few	TRBJ1-5	TGTGCCAGCAGTTTAGGTCAACGACATCAGCCCCAGCATTTT	CASSLGQRHQPQHF
TRBV11-3	.	.	TRBJ2-3	TGTGCCAGCAGCTTAACGACAGATACGCAGTATTTT	CASSLTTDTQYF
TRBV7-9	TRBD1	once	TRBJ2-7	TGTGCCAGCAGCTTAGATCGATTACGGGACAGGGCCTACTTC	CASSLDRLRDRAYF
TRBV6-5	.	.	TRBJ2-5	TGTGCCAGCAGTTACTCGCACGGCCAAGAGACCCAGTACTTC	CASSYSHGQETQYF
TRBV7-9	TRBD2	.	TRBJ2-5	TGTGCCAGCAGCTCCCGCGGCGGGGGGGCAATTTCGGTGACCCAGTACTTC	CASSSRGGGAISVTQYF
TRBV10-3	.	few	TRBJ1-4	TGTGCCATCAGTACAGGAGAAGAAAAACTGTTTTTT	CAISTGEEKLFF
TRBV7-2	TRBD1	.	TRBJ1-5	TGTGCCAGCAGCCCCCGGACAGGGAGGGGTCAGCCCCAGCATTTT	CASSPRTGRGQPQHF
TRBV2	.	.	TRBJ1-6	TGTGCCAGCATCCCGGGGCTTTCCTATAATTCACCCCTCCACTTT	CASIPGLSYNSPLHF
TRBV5-1	TRBD2	.	TRBJ2-7	TGCGCCAGCAGCTTGGGGTACACTAGCGGGAGTTCTAACGAGCAGTACTTC	CASSLGYTSGSSNEQYF
TRBV7-6	.	.	TRBJ2-7	TGTGCCAGCAGCACGACGTCAGCGTCCTACGAGCAGTACTTC	CASSTTSASYEQYF
TRBV9	TRBD2	.	TRBJ2-1	TGTGCCAGCAGCGGAACTAGCGGGAGGGCACTCTACAATGAGCAGTTCTTC	CASSGTSGRALYNEQFF
TRBV6-4	.	.	TRBJ2-1	TGTGCCAGCAGTGCCTCCGACTCCTACAATGAGCAGTTCTTC	CASSASDSYNEQFF
TRBV2	TRBD2	.	TRBJ2-1	TGTGCCAGCCTTAGCGGGACTAGCGGAGTAGAGCAGTTCTTC	CASLSGTSGVEQFF
TRBV7-6	TRBD2	.	TRBJ2-7	TGTGCCAGCAGCTTATCTGCTAGCGGGACGGATGATATTTACGAGCAGTACTTC	CASSLSASGTDDIYEQYF
TRBV7-3	TRBD1	.	TRBJ1-2	TGTGCCAGCAGCTTTTCCGGGACAGGTGTGAGGGGCTACACCTTC	CASSFSGTGVRGYTF
TRBV11-3	.	.	TRBJ2-1	TGTGCCAGCAGCTTAGAACCGGGGACTCAGTTCTTC	CASSLEPGTQFF
TRBV15	.	.	TRBJ1-6	TGTGCCACCAGCAGAGTCTGGGTTGAGGAGAATTCACCCCTCCACTTT	CATSRVWVEENSPLHF
TRBV7-3	.	.	TRBJ2-7	TGTGCCAGCAGCTTAAGGGGGAATAGGGACGACGAGCAGTACTTC	CASSLRGNRDDEQYF
TRBV19	TRBD1	.	TRBJ1-2	TGTGCCAGTAGTATAGGGTCAGGGGGCCGGTATGGCTACACCTTC	CASSIGSGGRYGYTF
TRBV10-3	.	.	TRBJ2-2	TGTGCCATCAGTGAGTCTAACACCGGGGAGCTGTTTTTT	CAISESNTGELFF
TRBV5-1	TRBD2	few	TRBJ2-1	TGCGCCAGCAAATGGGTGGGAGGGCCTGACGATGAGCAGTTCTTC	CASKWVGGPDDEQFF
TRBV27	.	.	TRBJ1-5	TGTGCCAGCAGTCTCTCCCGGGGGTCAAATCAGCCCCAGCATTTT	CASSLSRGSNQPQHF
TRBV15	.	.	TRBJ2-3	TGTGCCACCAGCAGAGATATCGGAGATACGCAGTATTTT	CATSRDIGDTQYF
TRBV27	.	.	TRBJ2-6	TGTGCCAGCAGTTTAACCCAGGGGGGCTCTGGGGCCAACGTCCTGACTTTC	CASSLTQGGSGANVLTF
TRBV30	TRBD2	.	TRBJ2-1	TGTGCCTGGAGTGTACACGGGAGGGCGAACGATGAGCAGTTCTTC	CAWSVHGRANDEQFF
TRBV6-5	TRBD1	.	TRBJ1-4	TGTGCCAGCAGTGGGGACAGTTATAATGAAAAACTGTTTTTT	CASSGDSYNEKLFF